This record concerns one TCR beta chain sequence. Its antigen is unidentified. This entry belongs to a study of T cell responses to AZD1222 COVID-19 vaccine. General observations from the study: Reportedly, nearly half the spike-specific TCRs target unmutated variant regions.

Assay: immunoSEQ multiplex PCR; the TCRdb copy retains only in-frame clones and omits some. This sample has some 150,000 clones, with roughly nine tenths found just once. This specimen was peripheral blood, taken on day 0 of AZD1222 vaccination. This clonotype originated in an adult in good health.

This chain's CDR3 is CAISPTQGALNTEAFF. CDR3 DNA: TGTGCCATCAGCCCGACACAGGGGGCTCTGAACACTGAAGCTTTCTTT. This chain uses TRBV10-3 with TRBJ1-1, with 9 bases lining up with TRBD1. Germline trimming cut 6 bases from V and 0 bases from J; bases unmatched to any gene: 8. Germline V CDR1 and CDR2: ENHRY, SYGVKD. CDR3 length: 16 amino acids.